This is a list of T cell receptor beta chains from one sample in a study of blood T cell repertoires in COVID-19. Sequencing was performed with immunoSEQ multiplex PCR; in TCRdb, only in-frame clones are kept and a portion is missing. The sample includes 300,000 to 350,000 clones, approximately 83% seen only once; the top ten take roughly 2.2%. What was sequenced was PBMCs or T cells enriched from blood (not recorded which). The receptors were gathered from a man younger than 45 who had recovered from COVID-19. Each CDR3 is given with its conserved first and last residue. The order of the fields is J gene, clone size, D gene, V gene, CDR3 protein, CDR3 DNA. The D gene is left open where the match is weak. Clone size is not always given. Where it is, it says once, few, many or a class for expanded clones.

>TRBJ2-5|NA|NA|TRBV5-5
CASSLGTSPQETQYF
TGTGCCAGCAGCTTGGGAACTAGTCCCCAAGAGACCCAGTACTTC
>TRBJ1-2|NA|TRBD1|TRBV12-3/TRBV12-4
CASSPGGGYTF
TGTGCCAGCAGTCCAGGGGGCGGCTACACCTTC
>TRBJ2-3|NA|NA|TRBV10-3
CAISESGGGNTDTQYF
TGTGCCATCAGTGAGTCTGGGGGCGGCAACACAGATACGCAGTATTTT
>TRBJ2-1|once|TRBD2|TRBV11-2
CASSLDRLAVYNEQFF
TGTGCCAGCAGCTTAGACAGGCTAGCGGTCTACAATGAGCAGTTCTTC
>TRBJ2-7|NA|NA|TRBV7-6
CASSLAYGSEQYF
TGTGCCAGCAGCTTAGCGTACGGTAGCGAGCAGTACTTC
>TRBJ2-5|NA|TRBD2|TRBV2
CASSTSLTSGGQETQYF
TGTGCCAGCAGCACCTCTCTTACTAGCGGGGGCCAAGAGACCCAGTACTTC
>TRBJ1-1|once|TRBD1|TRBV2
CASSAVGQGVTEAFF
TGTGCCAGCAGTGCAGTCGGACAGGGGGTCACTGAAGCTTTCTTT
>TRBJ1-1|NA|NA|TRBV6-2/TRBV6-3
CASSPVRQFEAFF
TGTGCCAGCAGCCCCGTTCGACAGTTTGAAGCTTTCTTT
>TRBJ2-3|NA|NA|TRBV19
CASSIAGYTQYF
TGTGCCAGTAGTATAGCTGGCTATACGCAGTATTTT
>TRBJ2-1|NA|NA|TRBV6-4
CASGTGISYNEQFF
TGTGCCAGCGGTACAGGGATCTCCTACAATGAGCAGTTCTTC
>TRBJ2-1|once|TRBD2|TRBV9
CASSATSGTSYNEQFF
TGTGCCAGCAGCGCCACTAGCGGAACATCCTACAATGAGCAGTTCTTC
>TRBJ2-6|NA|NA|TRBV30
CAWSSGAGANVLTF
TGTGCCTGGTCGTCAGGGGCAGGGGCCAACGTCCTGACTTTC
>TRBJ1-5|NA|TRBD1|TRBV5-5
CASSWDRDSSSQHF
TGTGCCAGCAGCTGGGACAGGGACAGTAGTTCCCAGCATTTT
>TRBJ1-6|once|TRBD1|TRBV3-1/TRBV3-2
CASSQGTGFNSPLHF
TGTGCCAGCAGCCAAGGGACAGGGTTTAATTCACCCCTCCACTTT
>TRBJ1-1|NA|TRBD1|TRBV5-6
CASRFTGGAAFF
TGTGCCAGCAGGTTTACAGGGGGCGCAGCTTTCTTT
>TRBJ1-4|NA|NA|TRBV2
CASSVQGADEKLFF
TGTGCCAGCAGTGTACAGGGTGCGGATGAAAAACTGTTTTTT
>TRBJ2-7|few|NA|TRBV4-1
CASSQENPGNRREQYF
TGCGCCAGCAGCCAAGAAAATCCAGGTAATCGGCGCGAGCAGTACTTC
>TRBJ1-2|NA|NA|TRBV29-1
CSVGTLQGGYTF
TGCAGCGTCGGGACGTTACAGGGCGGCTACACCTTC
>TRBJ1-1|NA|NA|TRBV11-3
CASSLYRNTEAFF
TGTGCCAGCAGCTTATACAGGAACACTGAAGCTTTCTTT
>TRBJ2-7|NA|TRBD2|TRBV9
CASSVVFLAGSTYEQYF
TGTGCCAGCAGCGTAGTTTTTCTAGCGGGCTCCACCTACGAGCAGTACTTC
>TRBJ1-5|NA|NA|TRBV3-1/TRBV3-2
CASFAGHLPGNQPQHF
TGTGCCAGCTTCGCGGGGCATTTACCCGGCAATCAGCCCCAGCATTTT
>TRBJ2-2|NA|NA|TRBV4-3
CASSQASWTGELFF
TGCGCCAGCAGCCAAGCAAGCTGGACCGGGGAGCTGTTTTTT
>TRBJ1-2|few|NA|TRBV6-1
CASSEVPGANYGYTF
TGTGCCAGCAGTGAGGTCCCGGGGGCTAACTATGGCTACACCTTC
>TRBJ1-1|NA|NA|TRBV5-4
CASRSGQSLNTEAFF
TGTGCCAGCAGGTCTGGACAGAGCTTGAACACTGAAGCTTTCTTT
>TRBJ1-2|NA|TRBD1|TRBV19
CASVTSGGPPYGYTF
TGTGCCAGTGTGACTTCAGGGGGGCCCCCCTATGGCTACACCTTC
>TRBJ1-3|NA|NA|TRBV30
CAWFTGLFSGNTIYF
TGTGCCTGGTTTACAGGGCTTTTCTCTGGAAACACCATATATTTT
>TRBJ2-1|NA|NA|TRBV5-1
CASRPAWQEDNEQFF
TGCGCCAGCAGACCCGCCTGGCAGGAAGACAATGAGCAGTTCTTC
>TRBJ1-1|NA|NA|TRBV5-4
CASSSSRKLNTEAFF
TGTGCCAGCAGCTCATCAAGAAAACTTAACACTGAAGCTTTCTTT
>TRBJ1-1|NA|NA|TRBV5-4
CASSGASNTEAFF
TGTGCCAGCAGCGGAGCGTCGAACACTGAAGCTTTCTTT
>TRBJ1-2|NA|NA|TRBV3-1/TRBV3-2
CASSQDLQLGGYTF
TGTGCCAGCAGCCAAGATCTACAGCTTGGAGGCTACACCTTC
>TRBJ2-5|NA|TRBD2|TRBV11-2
CASRGTSSKETQYF
TGTGCCAGCAGGGGGACTAGCAGCAAAGAGACCCAGTACTTC
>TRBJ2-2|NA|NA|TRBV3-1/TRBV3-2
CASSQDGGNGELFF
TGTGCCAGCAGCCAAGATGGAGGAAACGGGGAGCTGTTTTTT
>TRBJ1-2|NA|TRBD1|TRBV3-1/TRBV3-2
CASSQLVQGASGYTF
TGTGCCAGCAGCCAACTAGTGCAGGGGGCATCTGGCTACACCTTC
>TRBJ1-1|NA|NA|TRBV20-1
CSASSWNAVNTEAFF
TGCAGTGCTAGTAGTTGGAACGCGGTGAACACTGAAGCTTTCTTT
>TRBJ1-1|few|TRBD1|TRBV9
CASSAGQSNTEAFF
TGTGCCAGCAGCGCGGGACAGTCGAACACTGAAGCTTTCTTT
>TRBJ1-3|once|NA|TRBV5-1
CASSSAGFSGNTIYF
TGCGCCAGCAGCTCGGCGGGATTCTCTGGAAACACCATATATTTT
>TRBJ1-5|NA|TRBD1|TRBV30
CAWEQGEGQPQHF
TGTGCCTGGGAACAGGGGGAGGGACAGCCCCAGCATTTT
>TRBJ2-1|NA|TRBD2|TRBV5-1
CASSLTLAGGQSSYNEQFF
TGCGCCAGCAGCTTGACGCTAGCGGGGGGGCAAAGCTCCTACAATGAGCAGTTCTTC
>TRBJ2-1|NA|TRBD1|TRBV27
CASSARTGFVKDNEQFF
TGTGCCAGCAGTGCGCGGACAGGGTTTGTTAAGGACAATGAGCAGTTCTTC